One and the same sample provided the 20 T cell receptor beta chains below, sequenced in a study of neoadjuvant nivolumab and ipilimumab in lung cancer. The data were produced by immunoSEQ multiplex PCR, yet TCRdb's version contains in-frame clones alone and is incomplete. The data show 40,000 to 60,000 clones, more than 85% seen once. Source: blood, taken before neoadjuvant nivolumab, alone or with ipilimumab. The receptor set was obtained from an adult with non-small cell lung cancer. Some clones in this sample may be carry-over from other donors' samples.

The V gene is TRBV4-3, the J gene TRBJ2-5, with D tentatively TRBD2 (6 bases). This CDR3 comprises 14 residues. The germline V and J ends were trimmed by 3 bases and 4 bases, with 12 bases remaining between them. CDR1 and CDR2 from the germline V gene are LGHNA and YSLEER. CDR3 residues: CASSQTWEVETQYF. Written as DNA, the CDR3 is TGCGCCAGCAGCCAGACCTGGGAGGTAGAGACCCAGTACTTC.

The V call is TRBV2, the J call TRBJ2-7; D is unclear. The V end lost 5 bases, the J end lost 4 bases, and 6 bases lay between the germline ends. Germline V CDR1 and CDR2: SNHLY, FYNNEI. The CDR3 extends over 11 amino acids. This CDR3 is CASSSQYEQYF. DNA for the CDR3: TGTGCCAGCAGTTCACAGTACGAGCAGTACTTC.

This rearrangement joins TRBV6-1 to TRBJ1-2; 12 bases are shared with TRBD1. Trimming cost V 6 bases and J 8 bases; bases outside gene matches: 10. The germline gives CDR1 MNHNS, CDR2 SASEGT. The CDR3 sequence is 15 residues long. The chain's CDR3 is CASSSRDRGLQGYTF. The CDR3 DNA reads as TGTGCCAGCAGCTCCCGGGACAGGGGGCTTCAAGGCTACACCTTC.

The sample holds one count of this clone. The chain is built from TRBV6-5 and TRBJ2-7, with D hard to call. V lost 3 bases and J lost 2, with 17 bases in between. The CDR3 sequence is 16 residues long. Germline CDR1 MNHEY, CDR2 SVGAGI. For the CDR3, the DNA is TGTGCCAGCAGTTATCTCTCATATGACACGACCTACGAGCAGTACTTC. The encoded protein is CASSYLSYDTTYEQYF.

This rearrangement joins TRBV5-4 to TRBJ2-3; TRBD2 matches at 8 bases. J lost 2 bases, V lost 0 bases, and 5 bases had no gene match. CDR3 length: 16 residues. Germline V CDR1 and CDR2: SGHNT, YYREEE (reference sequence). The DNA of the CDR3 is TGTGCCAGCAGCTTGGCTCCGGGAGGGATCACAGATACGCAGTATTTT. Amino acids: CASSLAPGGITDTQYF.

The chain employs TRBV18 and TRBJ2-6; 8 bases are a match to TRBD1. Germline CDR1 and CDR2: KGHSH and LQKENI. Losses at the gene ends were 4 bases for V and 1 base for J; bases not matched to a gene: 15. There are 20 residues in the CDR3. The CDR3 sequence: CASSLSVRGRMFSGANVLTF. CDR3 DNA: TGTGCCAGCTCACTGTCGGTCAGGGGGCGAATGTTTTCTGGGGCCAACGTCCTGACTTTC.

CDR3 sequence (DNA): TGTGCCACCAGCGTTCGGGACAGAAAAGAGACCCAGTACTTC. Protein sequence: CATSVRDRKETQYF. The chain couples TRBV15 to TRBJ2-5; 7 nucleotides match TRBD1. V gave up 5 bases and J gave up 3 bases; unmatched junction bases: 6. Germline V gene lookup returns CDR1 LNHNV and CDR2 YYDKDF (reference sequence). This CDR3 has 14 amino acids.

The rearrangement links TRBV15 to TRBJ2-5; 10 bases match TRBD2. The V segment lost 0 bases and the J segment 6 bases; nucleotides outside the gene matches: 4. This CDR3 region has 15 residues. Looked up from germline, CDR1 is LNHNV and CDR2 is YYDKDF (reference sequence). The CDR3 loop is CATSREASGSKTQYF. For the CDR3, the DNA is TGTGCCACCAGCAGAGAGGCTAGCGGGAGCAAGACCCAGTACTTC.

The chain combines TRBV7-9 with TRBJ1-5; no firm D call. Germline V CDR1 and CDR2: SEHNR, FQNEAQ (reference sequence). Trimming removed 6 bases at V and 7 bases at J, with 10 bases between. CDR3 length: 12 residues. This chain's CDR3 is CASSSPVQPQHF. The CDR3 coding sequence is TGTGCCAGCAGTTCACCTGTGCAGCCCCAGCATTTT.

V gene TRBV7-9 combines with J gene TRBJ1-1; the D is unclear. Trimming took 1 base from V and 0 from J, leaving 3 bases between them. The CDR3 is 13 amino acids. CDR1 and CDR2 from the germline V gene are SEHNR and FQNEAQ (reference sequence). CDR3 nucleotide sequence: TGTGCCAGCAGCTTAGAAATGAACACTGAAGCTTTCTTT. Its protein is CASSLEMNTEAFF.

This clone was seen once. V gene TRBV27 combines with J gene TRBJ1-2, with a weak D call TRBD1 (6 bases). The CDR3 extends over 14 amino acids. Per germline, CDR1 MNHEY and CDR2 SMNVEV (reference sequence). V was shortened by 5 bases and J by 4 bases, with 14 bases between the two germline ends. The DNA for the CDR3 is TGTGCCAGCAGTCTCCACGGGGGCCGCTATGGCTACACCTTC. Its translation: CASSLHGGRYGYTF.

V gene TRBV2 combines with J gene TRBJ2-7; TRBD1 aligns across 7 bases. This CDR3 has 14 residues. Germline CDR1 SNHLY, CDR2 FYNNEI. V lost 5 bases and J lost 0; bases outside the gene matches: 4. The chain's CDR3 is CASSPDRTSYEQYF. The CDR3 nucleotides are TGTGCCAGCAGTCCGGACAGGACCTCCTACGAGCAGTACTTC.

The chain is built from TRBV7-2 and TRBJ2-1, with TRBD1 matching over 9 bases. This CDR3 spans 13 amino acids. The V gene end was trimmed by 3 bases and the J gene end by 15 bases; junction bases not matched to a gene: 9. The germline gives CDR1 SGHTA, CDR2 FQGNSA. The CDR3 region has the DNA TGTGCCAGCAGCTTCATTGGGGACAGGGTAGGGTTCTTC. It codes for CASSFIGDRVGFF.

The CDR3 DNA reads as TGTGCCTGGAGCGGGCGTAGCAATCAGCCCCAGCATTTT. Amino acid sequence: CAWSGRSNQPQHF. The chain employs TRBV30 and TRBJ1-5; unclear D gene. Germline CDR1 GTSNPN, CDR2 SVGIG (reference sequence). Trimming removed 3 bases from V and 0 bases from J, with 6 bases in between. The CDR3 sequence is 13 residues long.

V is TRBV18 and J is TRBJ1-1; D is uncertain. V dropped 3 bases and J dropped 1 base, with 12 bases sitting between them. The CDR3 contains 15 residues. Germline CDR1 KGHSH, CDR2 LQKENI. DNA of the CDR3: TGTGCCAGCTCACCTTTTCTCGCACAGAACACTGAAGCTTTCTTT. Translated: CASSPFLAQNTEAFF.

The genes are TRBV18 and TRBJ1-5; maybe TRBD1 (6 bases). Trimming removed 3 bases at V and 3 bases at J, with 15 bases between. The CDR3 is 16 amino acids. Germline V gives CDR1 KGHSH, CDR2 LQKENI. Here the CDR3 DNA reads TGTGCCAGCTCACCGCAGGAGGGGGGGAACAATCAGCCCCAGCATTTT. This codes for CASSPQEGGNNQPQHF.

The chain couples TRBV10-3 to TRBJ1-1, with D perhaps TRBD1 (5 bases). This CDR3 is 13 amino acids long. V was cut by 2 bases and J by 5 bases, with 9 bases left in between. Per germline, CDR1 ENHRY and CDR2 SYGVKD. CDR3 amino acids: CAISEATATEAFF. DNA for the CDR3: TGTGCCATCAGTGAGGCGACAGCGACTGAAGCTTTCTTT.

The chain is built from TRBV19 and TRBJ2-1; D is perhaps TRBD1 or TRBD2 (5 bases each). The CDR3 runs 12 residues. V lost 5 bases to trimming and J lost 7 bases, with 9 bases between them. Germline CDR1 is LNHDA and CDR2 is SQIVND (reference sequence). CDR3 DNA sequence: TGTGCCAGTAGTTGGGACGGAAATGAGCAGTTCTTC. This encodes CASSWDGNEQFF.

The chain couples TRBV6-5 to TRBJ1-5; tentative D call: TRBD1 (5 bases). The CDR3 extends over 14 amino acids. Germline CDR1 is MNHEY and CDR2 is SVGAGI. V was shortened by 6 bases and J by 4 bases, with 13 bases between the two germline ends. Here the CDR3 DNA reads TGTGCCAGCAGCTCATCGCGGGGGAATCAGCCCCAGCATTTT. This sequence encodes CASSSSRGNQPQHF.

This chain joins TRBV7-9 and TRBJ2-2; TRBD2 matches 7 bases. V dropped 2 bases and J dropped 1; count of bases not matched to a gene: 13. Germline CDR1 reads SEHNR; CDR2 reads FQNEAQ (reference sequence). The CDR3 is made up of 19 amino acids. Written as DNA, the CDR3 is TGTGCCAGCAGCTTACCGGCTAGCGGAAGAGGGGAGAACACCGGGGAGCTGTTTTTT. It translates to CASSLPASGRGENTGELFF.